A selection of T cell receptor beta chains follows, all from one sample in a study of human thymus T cells. Sequenced by immunoSEQ multiplex PCR; TCRdb stores in-frame clones only, minus some. Of under 150,000 clones listed, around 94% are singletons. Specimen: thymus tissue. Receptors were obtained from a boy in the first two years of life with a congenital heart defect but otherwise immunologically healthy. Each CDR3 is given with its conserved first and last residue. A D gene is named only where the DNA matches it firmly. Rows give clone size only sometimes, using once, few, many, or a class for an expanded clone.

clone_size: NA; j_call: TRBJ2-7; d_call: TRBD1; v_call: TRBV30; cdr3_aa: CAWMSKGAYYEQYF; cdr3_nt: TGTGCCTGGATGAGCAAGGGGGCCTACTACGAGCAGTACTTC
clone_size: once; j_call: TRBJ2-7; d_call: NA; v_call: TRBV28; cdr3_aa: CASSLAGSLPDEQYF; cdr3_nt: TGTGCCAGCAGCTTAGCTGGCTCCCTGCCGGACGAGCAGTACTTC
clone_size: NA; j_call: TRBJ2-2; d_call: TRBD2; v_call: TRBV7-3; cdr3_aa: CASSLFGTSGANTGELFF; cdr3_nt: TGTGCCAGCAGCTTATTCGGGACTAGCGGGGCGAACACCGGGGAGCTGTTTTTT
clone_size: NA; j_call: TRBJ2-7; d_call: NA; v_call: TRBV4-3; cdr3_aa: CASSQDRKGNSYEQYF; cdr3_nt: TGCGCCAGCAGCCAAGATAGAAAGGGGAATTCCTACGAGCAGTACTTC
clone_size: NA; j_call: TRBJ2-3; d_call: TRBD1; v_call: TRBV4-2; cdr3_aa: CASSQVAVGQGTDTQYF; cdr3_nt: TGTGCCAGCAGCCAAGTCGCGGTGGGACAGGGAACAGATACGCAGTATTTT
clone_size: NA; j_call: TRBJ1-2; d_call: TRBD1; v_call: TRBV19; cdr3_aa: CASSIGTGPVLNYGYTF; cdr3_nt: TGTGCCAGTAGTATAGGGACAGGGCCGGTCCTTAACTATGGCTACACCTTC
clone_size: NA; j_call: TRBJ1-1; d_call: TRBD1; v_call: TRBV4-1; cdr3_aa: CASSQDPKDRTGMNTEAFF; cdr3_nt: TGCGCCAGCAGCCAAGATCCGAAAGATAGGACAGGCATGAACACTGAAGCTTTCTTT
clone_size: NA; j_call: TRBJ2-3; d_call: TRBD1; v_call: TRBV7-2; cdr3_aa: CASSPGQGTDTQYF; cdr3_nt: TGTGCCAGCAGCCCGGGACAGGGCACAGATACGCAGTATTTT
clone_size: NA; j_call: TRBJ2-3; d_call: TRBD1; v_call: TRBV9; cdr3_aa: CASSSTRDRVGDTQYF; cdr3_nt: TGTGCCAGCAGTAGTACCCGGGACAGGGTTGGCGATACGCAGTATTTT
clone_size: once; j_call: TRBJ1-6; d_call: NA; v_call: TRBV2; cdr3_aa: CASRRGRESYNSPLHF; cdr3_nt: TGTGCCAGCAGACGAGGACGGGAGAGCTATAATTCACCCCTCCACTTT
clone_size: once; j_call: TRBJ2-3; d_call: NA; v_call: TRBV9; cdr3_aa: CASSPRAGHTDTQYF; cdr3_nt: TGTGCCAGCAGCCCAAGAGCGGGCCACACAGATACGCAGTATTTT
clone_size: NA; j_call: TRBJ2-3; d_call: TRBD2; v_call: TRBV15; cdr3_aa: CATSRRGGTDTQYF; cdr3_nt: TGTGCCACCAGCAGACGGGGGGGCACAGATACGCAGTATTTT
clone_size: NA; j_call: TRBJ1-2; d_call: TRBD1; v_call: TRBV28; cdr3_aa: CASSFPGQNYGYTF; cdr3_nt: TGTGCCAGCAGCTTCCCGGGACAGAACTATGGCTACACCTTC
clone_size: NA; j_call: TRBJ2-4; d_call: TRBD2; v_call: TRBV14; cdr3_aa: CASSPGRGLANNIQYF; cdr3_nt: TGTGCCAGCAGCCCTGGGCGTGGACTAGCGAATAACATTCAGTACTTC
clone_size: NA; j_call: TRBJ1-2; d_call: TRBD1; v_call: TRBV6-5; cdr3_aa: CASSSVSDRDYGYTF; cdr3_nt: TGTGCCAGCAGTTCCGTATCGGACAGGGACTATGGCTACACCTTC
clone_size: NA; j_call: TRBJ2-5; d_call: NA; v_call: TRBV14; cdr3_aa: CASSPWTAPPAMKTQYF; cdr3_nt: TGTGCCAGCAGCCCGTGGACAGCCCCCCCCGCAATGAAGACCCAGTACTTC
clone_size: NA; j_call: TRBJ2-1; d_call: NA; v_call: TRBV6-1; cdr3_aa: CASSIGPSNEQFF; cdr3_nt: TGTGCCAGCAGTATTGGCCCCTCCAATGAGCAGTTCTTC
clone_size: NA; j_call: TRBJ2-2; d_call: NA; v_call: TRBV5-4; cdr3_aa: CASSLPDLSTGELFF; cdr3_nt: TGTGCCAGCAGCTTACCAGACCTCTCCACCGGGGAGCTGTTTTTT
clone_size: NA; j_call: TRBJ1-6; d_call: NA; v_call: TRBV5-1; cdr3_aa: CASSLAGVSGSPLHF; cdr3_nt: TGCGCCAGCAGCTTGGCCGGTGTGAGTGGCTCACCCCTCCACTTT
clone_size: NA; j_call: TRBJ1-2; d_call: NA; v_call: TRBV7-3; cdr3_aa: CASSYGTVPRGGYTF; cdr3_nt: TGTGCCAGCAGCTACGGGACCGTCCCACGGGGGGGCTACACCTTC
clone_size: NA; j_call: TRBJ1-1; d_call: NA; v_call: TRBV7-2; cdr3_aa: CASSPNNPTEAFF; cdr3_nt: TGTGCCAGCAGCCCCAACAACCCCACTGAAGCTTTCTTT
clone_size: NA; j_call: TRBJ1-2; d_call: TRBD1; v_call: TRBV11-2; cdr3_aa: CASSLRTGKRGYTF; cdr3_nt: TGTGCCAGCAGCTTAAGGACAGGGAAAAGAGGCTACACCTTC
clone_size: NA; j_call: TRBJ2-3; d_call: TRBD2; v_call: TRBV5-6; cdr3_aa: CASSKTSGGTDTQYF; cdr3_nt: TGTGCCAGCAGTAAGACTAGCGGGGGCACAGATACGCAGTATTTT
clone_size: NA; j_call: TRBJ2-7; d_call: TRBD2; v_call: TRBV7-2; cdr3_aa: CASSLGGLAGAYEQYF; cdr3_nt: TGTGCCAGCAGCTTAGGAGGGCTAGCGGGGGCCTACGAGCAGTACTTC
clone_size: NA; j_call: TRBJ2-3; d_call: TRBD1; v_call: TRBV19; cdr3_aa: CASSMDRENSQDTQYF; cdr3_nt: TGTGCCAGTAGTATGGACAGGGAAAACTCCCAAGATACGCAGTATTTT
clone_size: NA; j_call: TRBJ2-1; d_call: TRBD1; v_call: TRBV11-2; cdr3_aa: CASSLGVRGSSYNEQFF; cdr3_nt: TGTGCCAGCAGCTTAGGAGTCAGGGGGTCTTCCTACAATGAGCAGTTCTTC
clone_size: NA; j_call: TRBJ2-5; d_call: TRBD1; v_call: TRBV7-9; cdr3_aa: CASSRDRGLQETQYF; cdr3_nt: TGTGCCAGCAGCAGGGACAGGGGCCTTCAAGAGACCCAGTACTTC
clone_size: NA; j_call: TRBJ2-5; d_call: TRBD1; v_call: TRBV7-9; cdr3_aa: CASSWTGPYQETQYF; cdr3_nt: TGTGCCAGCAGCTGGACAGGTCCGTACCAAGAGACCCAGTACTTC
clone_size: NA; j_call: TRBJ2-7; d_call: NA; v_call: TRBV4-3; cdr3_aa: CASSQEWRADHPGFGSYEQYF; cdr3_nt: TGCGCCAGCAGCCAAGAGTGGCGAGCTGACCATCCGGGGTTCGGCTCCTACGAGCAGTACTTC
clone_size: NA; j_call: TRBJ2-5; d_call: NA; v_call: TRBV5-1; cdr3_aa: CASSLGLFETQYF; cdr3_nt: TGCGCCAGCAGCTTGGGATTATTTGAGACCCAGTACTTC
clone_size: NA; j_call: TRBJ1-1; d_call: NA; v_call: TRBV30; cdr3_aa: CASPIGTEAFF; cdr3_nt: TGTGCCTCCCCTATAGGCACTGAAGCTTTCTTT
clone_size: NA; j_call: TRBJ1-2; d_call: NA; v_call: TRBV19; cdr3_aa: CASSRRTRGGYTF; cdr3_nt: TGTGCCAGTAGTCGGCGGACTCGGGGTGGCTACACCTTC
clone_size: once; j_call: TRBJ2-7; d_call: NA; v_call: TRBV27; cdr3_aa: CASRPNSYEQYF; cdr3_nt: TGTGCCAGCAGGCCCAACAGCTACGAGCAGTACTTC
clone_size: once; j_call: TRBJ2-3; d_call: NA; v_call: TRBV9; cdr3_aa: CAASRGHTDTQYF; cdr3_nt: TGTGCCGCCAGCCGAGGGCACACAGATACGCAGTATTTT
clone_size: NA; j_call: TRBJ2-7; d_call: TRBD1; v_call: TRBV23-1; cdr3_aa: CASSQSVGQQISYEQYF; cdr3_nt: TGCGCCAGCAGTCAATCGGTGGGACAGCAAATCTCCTACGAGCAGTACTTC
clone_size: once; j_call: TRBJ2-7; d_call: NA; v_call: TRBV4-1; cdr3_aa: CASSQESGAPPWEQYF; cdr3_nt: TGCGCCAGCAGCCAAGAGTCCGGGGCCCCGCCATGGGAGCAGTACTTC
clone_size: NA; j_call: TRBJ1-1; d_call: NA; v_call: TRBV7-9; cdr3_aa: CASSLDLGGTEAFF; cdr3_nt: TGTGCCAGCAGCTTAGATCTGGGAGGAACTGAAGCTTTCTTT
clone_size: once; j_call: TRBJ2-7; d_call: NA; v_call: TRBV6-5; cdr3_aa: CASSVRSTVSYEQYF; cdr3_nt: TGTGCCAGCAGTGTGAGGAGCACGGTTTCCTACGAGCAGTACTTC
clone_size: NA; j_call: TRBJ2-1; d_call: TRBD2; v_call: TRBV9; cdr3_aa: CASSGLAGMRNEQFF; cdr3_nt: TGTGCCAGCAGCGGGCTAGCGGGGATGCGCAATGAGCAGTTCTTC
clone_size: NA; j_call: TRBJ2-2; d_call: TRBD1; v_call: TRBV6-8; cdr3_aa: CASSCGTGGDTGELFF; cdr3_nt: TGTGCCAGCAGTTGTGGGACAGGTGGGGATACCGGGGAGCTGTTTTTT
clone_size: once; j_call: TRBJ2-7; d_call: TRBD2; v_call: TRBV6-1; cdr3_aa: CASSEDLAGGHNEQYF; cdr3_nt: TGTGCCAGCAGTGAAGACCTAGCGGGGGGCCACAACGAGCAGTACTTC
clone_size: NA; j_call: TRBJ1-2; d_call: TRBD1; v_call: TRBV27; cdr3_aa: CASSLFGQGNGYTF; cdr3_nt: TGTGCCAGCAGTTTGTTTGGACAGGGGAATGGCTACACCTTC